Presented here are 14 T cell receptor beta chains from one specimen sequenced in a study of blood T cell repertoires in COVID-19. Here immunoSEQ multiplex PCR was the method, and the copy in TCRdb shows in-frame clones only, minus some. The table shows roughly 250,000 clones, with 75% to 85% occurring only once. The sequenced material came from peripheral blood. These receptors were obtained from a human donor in a cohort sampled during active COVID-19.

The genes are TRBV5-4 and TRBJ1-2, with a tentative D call TRBD1 (6 bases). Per germline, CDR1 SGHNT and CDR2 YYREEE (reference sequence). The CDR3 length is 20 residues. The V gene lost 6 bases and the J gene lost 4 bases, with 34 bases spanning the gap. In DNA form, the CDR3 reads TGTGCCAGCATCTTTTCCCTGGTCCCTTTACAGGGCGCGCCCAGCTATGGCTACACCTTC. It specifies CASIFSLVPLQGAPSYGYTF.

This clone was counted many times. The genes are TRBV7-9 and TRBJ2-1; the D gene is possibly TRBD1 (5 bases). Trimming removed 7 bases from V and 4 bases from J, with 17 bases in between. CDR1 and CDR2 (germline): SEHNR, FQNEAQ (reference sequence). CDR3 length equals 15 residues. CDR3 sequence (DNA): TGTGCCAGCACCTCAAGCGAGACAGAGTACAATGAGCAGTTCTTC. It yields the protein CASTSSETEYNEQFF. Filled out from reference TRBV7-9 and TRBJ2-1, the complete variable domain reads DTGVSQNPRHKITKRGQNVTFRCDPISEHNRLYWYRQTLGQGPEFLTYFQNEAQLEKSRLLSDRFSAERPKGSFSTLEIQRTEQGDSAMYLCASTSSETEYNEQFFGPGTRLTVL.

The chain is built from TRBV15 and TRBJ2-6; TRBD1 is a possible D gene (6 bases). Looked up from germline, CDR1 is LNHNV and CDR2 is YYDKDF (reference sequence). The V and J ends lost 3 bases and 0 bases respectively, with 9 bases between them. The CDR3 consists of 16 residues. CDR3 bases: TGTGCCACCAGCAGGGACAGCGGCTCTGGGGCCAACGTCCTGACTTTC. This codes for CATSRDSGSGANVLTF.

The chain has TRBV4-1 and TRBJ1-2; perhaps TRBD1 as D (5 bases). The CDR3 runs 15 residues. CDR1 is MGHRA and CDR2 is YSYEKL in the germline V gene. V lost 0 bases, J lost 5 bases, and 13 bases lay in between. In DNA, the CDR3 is TGCGCCAGCAGCCAAGATCTACCAGGGTTATATGGCTACACCTTC. Translation: CASSQDLPGLYGYTF.

The V call is TRBV12-3 or TRBV12-4, the J call TRBJ2-7; TRBD2 aligns across 7 bases. The CDR3 loop spans 13 amino acids. V shed 4 bases, J shed 6 bases, and the junction held 6 bases outside the gene matches. CDR3 in DNA: TGTGCCAGCAGTTGGGGGGGATATTTCGAGCAGTACTTC. It specifies CASSWGGYFEQYF.

The V and J genes are TRBV15 and TRBJ1-4; a weak D match, TRBD1 (5 bases). This CDR3 is built from 16 residues. Germline values: CDR1 LNHNV, CDR2 YYDKDF (reference sequence). Trimming removed 0 bases at V and 7 bases at J, with 15 bases between. CDR3: CATSRDQWQGGEKLFF. CDR3 DNA: TGTGCCACCAGCAGAGATCAGTGGCAGGGAGGTGAAAAACTGTTTTTT.

This rearrangement joins TRBV6-5 to TRBJ1-5; D perhaps matches TRBD1 (6 bases). This CDR3 is 14 amino acids long. The germline gives CDR1 MNHEY, CDR2 SVGAGI. Trimming shortened V by 5 bases and J by 4 bases, and 12 bases separated the two germline ends. The chain's CDR3 is CASSPGGANQPQHF. CDR3 nucleotides: TGTGCCAGCAGTCCCGGGGGGGCTAATCAGCCCCAGCATTTT.

The chain carries TRBV6-5 and TRBJ2-6; D might be TRBD1 (5 bases). Germline values: CDR1 MNHEY, CDR2 SVGAGI. Deletions cut 6 bases from V and 4 bases from J, with 10 bases between. This CDR3 spans 14 amino acids. Here the CDR3 reads CASRGVVGANVLTF. In DNA, the CDR3 is TGTGCCAGCAGAGGGGTAGTCGGGGCCAACGTCCTGACTTTC.

The V and J genes are TRBV6-2 or TRBV6-3 and TRBJ1-5; 12 bases match TRBD1. Germline CDR1 is MNHEY and CDR2 is SVGEGT. Germline trimming cut 2 bases from V and 1 base from J; bases unmatched to any gene: 9. The CDR3 is 19 amino acids. The CDR3 region is CASSYPTGTGGLSNQPQHF. As DNA, the CDR3 is TGTGCCAGCAGTTACCCGACCGGGACAGGGGGCCTCAGCAATCAGCCCCAGCATTTT.

V is TRBV27 and J is TRBJ2-5; the match to TRBD2 covers 7 bases. The CDR3 spans 19 residues. V was pared by 4 bases and J by 1 base, with 18 bases of the junction left unmatched. Germline V gene sequence: CDR1 MNHEY, CDR2 SMNVEV (reference sequence). Here the CDR3 DNA reads TGTGCCAGCAGTTCCTTTACGGCCCGCTACGGGGGGTTCCAAGAGACCCAGTACTTC. It codes for CASSSFTARYGGFQETQYF.

The chain employs TRBV7-9 and TRBJ1-1, with 11 bases identical to TRBD1. Trimming cost V 5 bases and J 4 bases; bases outside gene matches: 3. CDR3 length equals 14 residues. CDR1 is SEHNR, CDR2 FQNEAQ, per germline (reference sequence). CDR3: CASSADRGPTEAFF. The DNA for the CDR3 is TGTGCCAGCAGCGCGGACAGGGGGCCCACTGAAGCTTTCTTT.

The chain combines TRBV14 with TRBJ2-1; no reliable D call. V was pared by 6 bases and J by 1 base, with 10 bases between. Looked up from germline, CDR1 is SGHDN and CDR2 is FVKESK. The length of the CDR3 is 14 residues. CDR3 amino acids: CASSQKDSYNEQFF. The DNA of the CDR3 is TGTGCCAGCAGTCAGAAAGATTCCTACAATGAGCAGTTCTTC.

Only one count was recorded for this clone. The V gene is TRBV7-9, the J gene TRBJ2-4; TRBD1 agrees at 8 bases. This CDR3 is 14 amino acids long. Germline assignment: CDR1 SEHNR and CDR2 FQNEAQ (reference sequence). After removal of 5 bases from V and 6 bases from J, the junction contained 6 bases not matched to a gene. CDR3 protein: CASSPRDRRNIQYF. CDR3 in DNA: TGTGCCAGCAGCCCCCGGGACAGGAGAAACATTCAGTACTTC.

The chain joins TRBV7-3 to TRBJ2-3; no reliable D call. The CDR3 runs to 16 residues. Germline loops: CDR1 SGHTA, CDR2 FQGTGA. V lost 1 base, J lost 2 bases, and 13 bases lay in between. The CDR3 protein is CASSLRGNEPTDTQYF. In DNA, the CDR3 is TGTGCCAGCAGCTTAAGAGGCAACGAACCCACAGATACGCAGTATTTT.